This T cell receptor beta chain is drawn from a study of long-term antiretroviral therapy in people with HIV. Whole-study results and caveats: In samples taken after ART, diversity increased but remained below transplant donor control levels.

The CDR3 contains 13 residues. Germline values: CDR1 MGHRA, CDR2 YSYEKL. The J segment lost 10 bases and the V segment lost 0 bases, leaving 2 bases of the junction unmatched. Turning to this clone: Its antigen is unknown.

Donors each had at least one pre-ART PBMC sample and at least two post-ART ones. Samples were assayed with immunoSEQ v3.0 at survey level. Per-sample targets for sequencing were about 35,000-50,000 T-cell genomes. Measured with immunoSEQ multiplex PCR; TCRdb has only the in-frame clones, and not every one. This table has tens of thousands of clones, over 70% appearing once. The chain recombines TRBV4-1 with TRBJ2-1, with 8 bases fitting TRBD2. Sample: unsorted PBMCs, taken 1.1 years before starting antiretroviral therapy. This receptor was obtained from a woman aged 30 to 39 with HIV. Here the CDR3 reads CASSQDRGGEQFF. The DNA of the CDR3 is TGCGCCAGCAGCCAAGATCGCGGGGGGGAGCAGTTCTTC.